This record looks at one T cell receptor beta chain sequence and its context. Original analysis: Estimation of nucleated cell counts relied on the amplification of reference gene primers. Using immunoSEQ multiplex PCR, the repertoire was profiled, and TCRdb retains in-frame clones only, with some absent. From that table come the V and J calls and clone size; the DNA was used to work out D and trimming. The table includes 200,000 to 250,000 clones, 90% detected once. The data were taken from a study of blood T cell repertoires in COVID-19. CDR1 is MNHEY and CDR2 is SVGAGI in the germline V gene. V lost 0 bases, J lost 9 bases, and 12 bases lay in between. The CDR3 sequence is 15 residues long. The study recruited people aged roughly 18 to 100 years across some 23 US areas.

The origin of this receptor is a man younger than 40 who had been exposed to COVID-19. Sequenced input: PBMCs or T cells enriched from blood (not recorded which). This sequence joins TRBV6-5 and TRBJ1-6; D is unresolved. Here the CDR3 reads CASSYSAQKLSPLHF. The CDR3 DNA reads TGTGCCAGCAGTTACTCCGCACAGAAACTTTCACCCCTCCACTTT.